This TCR beta chain was recorded in a study of T cell changes during pregnancy in multiple sclerosis. This CDR3 has 15 residues. Germline V gives CDR1 MNHNS, CDR2 SASEGT. Deletions cut 2 bases from V and 0 bases from J, with 8 bases between. The repertoire was sequenced with immunoSEQ multiplex PCR; TCRdb's copy has only in-frame clones and lacks some. The data hold 40,000 to 50,000 clones, with 89% observed a single time. The genes are TRBV6-1 and TRBJ2-1; possible D gene TRBD2, 5 bases. This clonotype originated in a female donor with multiple sclerosis, enrolled in a pregnancy study. Sequencing used CD4+ T cells from peripheral blood mononuclear cells, obtained in the first trimester of pregnancy. Here the CDR3 DNA reads TGTGCCAGCAGTGAACTCAGCGGCTCCTACAATGAGCAGTTCTTC. It codes for CASSELSGSYNEQFF.